The rows below give T cell receptor beta chains drawn from one sample of a study of T cells after yellow fever vaccination. TCRdb redid the calling of the 5' RACE reads with MiXCR, one entry per CDR3 protein. The sample includes 99,000 or so distinct CDR3 sequences, about 5.8% of them seen just once. Sequencing was performed on CD8+ T cells sorted from PBMCs, taken 10 days after the yellow fever booster vaccination. The receptors derive from a man in his late teens or twenties who received the YFV17D yellow fever vaccine. Both conserved end residues are part of each CDR3. The D gene is left open where the match is weak. Clone size is stated in some rows and not others, as once, few, many or a class when expanded.

d_gene | abundance | j_gene | v_gene | CDR3nt | CDR3aa
- | many | TRBJ1-1 | TRBV29-1 | TGCAGCGTAGCCCTGGGGAACACTGAAGCTTTCTTT | CSVALGNTEAFF
- | few | TRBJ2-5 | TRBV6-1 | TGTGCCAGCAGTGAAGCTCCCGGGAGTCGGGAGACCCAGTACTTC | CASSEAPGSRETQYF
- | - | TRBJ2-1 | TRBV29-1 | TGCAGCGTTGAAGACCGAGACAGGGACTTATACAATGAGCAGTTCTTC | CSVEDRDRDLYNEQFF
- | few | TRBJ1-5 | TRBV6-2/TRBV6-3 | TGTGCCAGCAGTTACCCCGGGACGAGGAGCAATCAGCCCCAGCATTTT | CASSYPGTRSNQPQHF
TRBD1 | - | TRBJ1-2 | TRBV4-3 | TGCGCCAGCAGCCAAGGGCCAGACAGGGAGCGGGGCTACACCTTC | CASSQGPDRERGYTF
- | few | TRBJ2-7 | TRBV6-2/TRBV6-3 | TGTGCCAGCATTGGGCCCTCCTACGAGCAGTACTTC | CASIGPSYEQYF
- | - | TRBJ2-5 | TRBV20-1 | TGCAGTGCTAGGGATGGGGGATGGGGGGAGACCCAGTACTTC | CSARDGGWGETQYF
TRBD1 | - | TRBJ2-7 | TRBV19 | TGTGCCAGTAGTCCTCGACAGGGGAGCCACGAGCAGTACTTC | CASSPRQGSHEQYF
- | few | TRBJ2-5 | TRBV7-7 | TGTGCTAGCAGCTTAGAGGGGACTGAACAAGAGACCCAGTACTTC | CASSLEGTEQETQYF
- | few | TRBJ1-2 | TRBV30 | TGTGCCTGGAGTCAGGGAAATCCCTATGGCTACACCTTC | CAWSQGNPYGYTF
- | few | TRBJ1-5 | TRBV29-1 | TGCAGCGTCACGGCAGGGTCAAGCAATCAGCCCCAGCATTTT | CSVTAGSSNQPQHF
TRBD2 | - | TRBJ2-2 | TRBV9 | TGTGCCAGCAGCGCCCCGGGACTAGGTACCGGGGAGCTGTTTTTT | CASSAPGLGTGELFF
TRBD2 | - | TRBJ2-2 | TRBV19 | TGTGCCAGTAGTTTCCCGACTAGCGGGGGTCCCGGGGAGCTGTTTTTT | CASSFPTSGGPGELFF
- | - | TRBJ2-5 | TRBV12-3/TRBV12-4 | TGTGCCAGCCAACGGGAAGTACGAGAGACCCAGTACTTC | CASQREVRETQYF
- | - | TRBJ1-5 | TRBV29-1 | TGCAGCGTTGTCTGGGGCGACGGCAATCAGCCCCAGCATTTT | CSVVWGDGNQPQHF
- | many | TRBJ1-1 | TRBV6-6 | TGTGCCAGCAGTTACTCGTTCGAACAGGGTAACACTGAAGCTTTCTTT | CASSYSFEQGNTEAFF
- | many | TRBJ2-5 | TRBV7-9 | TGTGCCAGCAGCTTTGTGGAGACCCAGTACTTC | CASSFVETQYF
- | few | TRBJ1-1 | TRBV4-3 | TGCGCCAGCAGCCAAGATAGTTATACGTGGCAGGGACTAGGAACTGAAGCTTTCTTT | CASSQDSYTWQGLGTEAFF
- | many | TRBJ2-1 | TRBV7-9 | TGTGCCAGCAGCGCTGACGGGTCCCCCTCGAACAATGAGCAGTTCTTC | CASSADGSPSNNEQFF
TRBD2 | - | TRBJ2-1 | TRBV6-5 | TGTGCCAGCAGTTCGCAGACTAGCGGGGGCTACAATGAGCAGTTCTTC | CASSSQTSGGYNEQFF
- | many | TRBJ2-3 | TRBV12-3/TRBV12-4 | TGTGCCAGCAAGGCGCCTAGCACAGATACGCAGTATTTT | CASKAPSTDTQYF
- | - | TRBJ2-6 | TRBV27 | TGTGCCAGCAGCTTATCGGCCCGATCTGGGGCCAACGTCCTGACTTTC | CASSLSARSGANVLTF
TRBD1 | - | TRBJ1-3 | TRBV5-4 | TGTGCCAGCAGCGTGGGACAGGACCACTCTGGAAACACCATATATTTT | CASSVGQDHSGNTIYF
- | few | TRBJ2-7 | TRBV20-1 | TGCAGTGCTAGCGCACTTATCCCCTACGAGCAGTACTTC | CSASALIPYEQYF
TRBD1 | - | TRBJ1-1 | TRBV12-3/TRBV12-4 | TGTGCCAGCAGCCACCGACAGGGGATGAACACTGAAGCTTTCTTT | CASSHRQGMNTEAFF
TRBD2 | - | TRBJ2-1 | TRBV7-6 | TGTGCCAGCAGCTTAGGGAGCGGGGGGCTCGGGGATGAGCAGTTCTTC | CASSLGSGGLGDEQFF
TRBD2 | many | TRBJ2-1 | TRBV6-5 | TGTGCCAGCACTAAGCGGGGACTCTACAATGAGCAGTTCTTC | CASTKRGLYNEQFF
TRBD1 | few | TRBJ2-1 | TRBV7-3 | TGTGCCAGCAGTCAGGGGGTGCACAATGAGCAGTTCTTC | CASSQGVHNEQFF
- | many | TRBJ2-3 | TRBV20-1 | TGCAGTGCTAGGTACCCGCCGGATACGCAGTATTTT | CSARYPPDTQYF
- | - | TRBJ2-3 | TRBV6-2/TRBV6-3 | TGTGCCAGCAGTTGGGTAACCAGGGGAGATACGCAGTATTTT | CASSWVTRGDTQYF
- | few | TRBJ2-5 | TRBV5-4 | TGTGCCAGCAGCTTGGGGTCTGGGCAAGAGACCCAGTACTTC | CASSLGSGQETQYF
TRBD2 | many | TRBJ2-5 | TRBV12-3/TRBV12-4 | TGTGCCAGCAGTTCGCCCGTGACTAGCGGCCAAGAGACCCAGTACTTC | CASSSPVTSGQETQYF
- | - | TRBJ2-1 | TRBV6-4 | TGTGCCAGCAGTGACCCCGGGACCTACAATGAGCAGTTCTTC | CASSDPGTYNEQFF
- | few | TRBJ2-6 | TRBV28 | TGTGCCAGCACCGGGACAAACTCTGGGGCCAACGTCCTGACTTTC | CASTGTNSGANVLTF
- | - | TRBJ1-3 | TRBV29-1 | TGCAGCGTTGAAGGGGACCGGTTCTCTGGAAACACCATATATTTT | CSVEGDRFSGNTIYF
- | few | TRBJ1-1 | TRBV4-3 | TGCGCCAGCAGCCAAGATAAAAGCTGGACTGAAGCTTTCTTT | CASSQDKSWTEAFF
- | many | TRBJ2-1 | TRBV7-9 | TGTGCCAGCAGCCGAATCCTTATCAATGAGCAGTTCTTC | CASSRILINEQFF
- | - | TRBJ1-4 | TRBV7-9 | TGTGCCAGCATCGGAGTAGGGTGGCCCGGCGGTGAAAAACTGTTTTTT | CASIGVGWPGGEKLFF
- | - | TRBJ2-1 | TRBV11-2 | TGTGCCAGCAGCTTAGACGGTCCCTACAATGAGCAGTTCTTC | CASSLDGPYNEQFF
- | few | TRBJ1-3 | TRBV5-4 | TGTGCCAGCAGCTTGTCATTCGGGGGGAAGGACACCATATATTTT | CASSLSFGGKDTIYF
TRBD2 | few | TRBJ2-5 | TRBV11-2 | TGTGCCAGCAGCTCATACCTGGCGGGGGGGCGGCAAGAGACCCAGTACTTC | CASSSYLAGGRQETQYF
- | - | TRBJ2-2 | TRBV29-1 | TGCAGCGTTGACATGGCAGTAGCGAACACCGGGGAGCTGTTTTTT | CSVDMAVANTGELFF
TRBD1 | - | TRBJ2-3 | TRBV7-2 | TGTGCCAGCAGCGTCAGACCGGGACAGGGGCCCACAGATACGCAGTATTTT | CASSVRPGQGPTDTQYF
- | many | TRBJ2-1 | TRBV6-5 | TGTGCCAGCAGTTACGACCGGGACGGGGAGAATGAGCAGTTCTTC | CASSYDRDGENEQFF
- | - | TRBJ1-2 | TRBV5-1 | TGCGCCAGCAGCTCCTCACAGGGACCCATTGCCTATGGCTACACCTTC | CASSSSQGPIAYGYTF
- | few | TRBJ2-7 | TRBV27 | TGTGCCAGCAGTACCCTTACCGCGAACGAGGGCGAGCAGTACTTC | CASSTLTANEGEQYF
- | - | TRBJ2-3 | TRBV29-1 | TGCAGCGTTTGCGCTAGCGTGAGCACAGATACGCAGTATTTT | CSVCASVSTDTQYF
TRBD1 | few | TRBJ1-1 | TRBV11-1 | TGTGCCAGCAGCCTGGGACAGCCCGGGGTCACTGAAGCTTTCTTT | CASSLGQPGVTEAFF
- | few | TRBJ2-5 | TRBV4-1 | TGCGCCAGCAGCCAAGCGGACCCTCCCACCCACGAGACCCAGTACTTC | CASSQADPPTHETQYF
- | few | TRBJ2-1 | TRBV20-1 | TGCAGTGCTACCGACAGGCTTCGCTCCAATGAGCAGTTCTTC | CSATDRLRSNEQFF
- | few | TRBJ2-1 | TRBV7-8 | TGTGCCAGCAGCATCCCAATCGGGAACGATGAGCAGTTCTTC | CASSIPIGNDEQFF
TRBD1 | - | TRBJ2-1 | TRBV7-9 | TGTGCCAGCAGCTTAGCCGGACAGGGGATAACTGAGCAGTTCTTC | CASSLAGQGITEQFF
- | many | TRBJ2-2 | TRBV29-1 | TGCAGCGTGCCGCGGGGTGGAGGGGAGCTGTTTTTT | CSVPRGGGELFF
- | few | TRBJ2-1 | TRBV7-2 | TGTGCCAGCAGCCCCGGACTTAGCTTCGTCAATGAGCAGTTCTTC | CASSPGLSFVNEQFF
- | few | TRBJ2-5 | TRBV20-1 | TGCAGTGCTAGGACTGTCACACGCGACCTGGGGGTCCAAGAGACCCAGTACTTC | CSARTVTRDLGVQETQYF
- | few | TRBJ1-5 | TRBV6-5 | TGTGCCAGCAGTTCCGGGGGCTTGGGGGATCAGCCCCAGCATTTT | CASSSGGLGDQPQHF
- | few | TRBJ2-1 | TRBV7-9 | TGTGCCAGCAGCTCTCCAGGGAATTATAGGTACAATGAGCAGTTCTTC | CASSSPGNYRYNEQFF
- | few | TRBJ2-5 | TRBV7-9 | TGTGCCAGCAGCTTAGTCCAAGGGTGGGAGACCCAGTACTTC | CASSLVQGWETQYF
TRBD1 | - | TRBJ2-2 | TRBV12-3/TRBV12-4 | TGTGCCAGCAGTCAACTGACAGGGGTTACCGGGGAGCTGTTTTTT | CASSQLTGVTGELFF